What follows is one T cell receptor beta chain and its context. There is no known antigen for this receptor. The input lacks base qualities; no much larger clone sits a single base away. Collaborating institutions collected whole blood in K2EDTA tubes following their own protocols. For TCRbeta analysis, collaborator samples were shipped as frozen whole blood, as isolated PBMCs, or as DNA extracted from either sample type. TCRbeta CDR3 regions were amplified from genomic DNA using the immunoSEQ Assay, a bias-controlled multiplex PCR. In the authors' own workflow: Within the assay, amplification of reference gene primers was used to estimate how many nucleated cells each sample contained. Sequence reads were collapsed and filtered to measure the absolute abundance of every unique TCRbeta CDR3 rearrangement. For each sample, productive Simpson clonality was calculated as the square root of Simpson's diversity index across productive rearrangements. TCRdb retrieved this table from immuneACCESS and kept in-frame rearrangements only. Not all clones are present; in checked studies, unresolved V genes account for under half, and no reason is known for the remainder. V, J and clone size are taken as reported in that table, and D and trimming were inferred from the DNA itself. The sample table holds a few hundred thousand clones, of which 70% to 90% were seen once. The top ten constitute 2% to 2.5% of the sample.

The sample comes from a study of blood T cell repertoires in COVID-19 (dated by TCRdb to 2020 to 2021). Some background on the complete study: Collaborator samples came from the United States, Italy and Spain and covered acute and convalescent phases of COVID-19. The prospective study material was composed of cDNA or gDNA derived from T cells, B-cell-depleted T cells, or PBMCs. Subjects who had been exposed to COVID-19, were actively infected with it, or had recovered from it provided the deeply sampled blood TCRbeta repertoires that made up the dataset. The repertoires were made available in a free public database intended to serve as a resource for research on the immune response to SARS-CoV-2. The samples were drawn from two sources: the first 160 participants of the ongoing ImmuneRACE study, and 950 to 1,500 subjects contributed by 6 global collaborators. A de-identified subject ID, COVID-19 status, age in years and sex were almost always included in the sample metadata. HLA class I and class II types, where available, came from metadata supplied by the sample provider rather than from assay-based typing.

Trimmed from V: 4 bases; trimmed from J: 5 bases; junction bases lacking a gene match: 6. CDR1 SGHNT and CDR2 YYREEE were looked up in the germline V gene (reference sequence). The CDR3 has 14 amino acids, counting the end cysteine and phenylalanine. Only the CDR3 DNA stays, 42 bases, in frame from base 1. What the study reported, not specific to this receptor: The amount of clinical and demographic metadata varied by source and participant and was provided uncurated.

The sequence links TRBV5-4 to TRBJ2-5; TRBD2 fits 9 bases in the junction. The sequencing input was peripheral blood. The receptor was isolated from a woman aged 50 to 65 with acute or convalescent COVID-19. For the CDR3, the sequence is CASSPRTSAETQYF. The sequence in DNA is TGTGCCAGCAGCCCCAGGACTAGCGCGGAGACCCAGTACTTC.